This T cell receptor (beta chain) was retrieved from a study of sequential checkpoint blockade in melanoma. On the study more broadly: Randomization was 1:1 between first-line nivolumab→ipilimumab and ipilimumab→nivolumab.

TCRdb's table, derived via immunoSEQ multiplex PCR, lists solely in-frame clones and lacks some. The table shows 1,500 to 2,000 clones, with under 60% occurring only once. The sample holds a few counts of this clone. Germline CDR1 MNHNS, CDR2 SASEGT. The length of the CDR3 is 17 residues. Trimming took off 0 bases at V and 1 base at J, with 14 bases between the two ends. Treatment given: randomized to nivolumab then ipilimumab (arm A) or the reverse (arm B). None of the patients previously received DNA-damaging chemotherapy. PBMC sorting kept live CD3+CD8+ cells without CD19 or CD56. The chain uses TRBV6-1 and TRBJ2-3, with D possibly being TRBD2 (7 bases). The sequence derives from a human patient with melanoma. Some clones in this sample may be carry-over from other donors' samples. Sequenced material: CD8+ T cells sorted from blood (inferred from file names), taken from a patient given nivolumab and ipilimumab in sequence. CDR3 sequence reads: CASSEAAGAPRTDTQYF. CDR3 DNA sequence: TGTGCCAGCAGTGAAGCGGCGGGGGCGCCTCGCACAGATACGCAGTATTTT.